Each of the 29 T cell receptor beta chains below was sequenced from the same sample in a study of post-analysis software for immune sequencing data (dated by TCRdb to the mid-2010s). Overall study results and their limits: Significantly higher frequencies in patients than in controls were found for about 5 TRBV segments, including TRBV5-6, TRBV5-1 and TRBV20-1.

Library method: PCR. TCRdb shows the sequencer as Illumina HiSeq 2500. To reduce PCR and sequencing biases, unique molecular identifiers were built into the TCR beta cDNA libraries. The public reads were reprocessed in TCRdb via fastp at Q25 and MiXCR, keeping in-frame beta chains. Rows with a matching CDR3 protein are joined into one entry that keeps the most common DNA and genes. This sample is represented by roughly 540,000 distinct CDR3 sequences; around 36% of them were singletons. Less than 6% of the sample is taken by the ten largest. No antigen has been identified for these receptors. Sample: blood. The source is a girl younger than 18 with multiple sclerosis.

CDR3 sequence reads: CASSQAWQNIQYF. DNA of the CDR3: TGTGCCAGCAGCCAAGCCTGGCAAAACATTCAGTACTTC. The chain carries TRBV3-1 and TRBJ2-4, with D uncertain. The V end lost 1 base, the J end lost 5 bases, and 6 bases lay between the germline ends. The CDR3 runs to 13 residues. Looked up from germline, CDR1 is LGHDT and CDR2 is YNNKEL (reference sequence).

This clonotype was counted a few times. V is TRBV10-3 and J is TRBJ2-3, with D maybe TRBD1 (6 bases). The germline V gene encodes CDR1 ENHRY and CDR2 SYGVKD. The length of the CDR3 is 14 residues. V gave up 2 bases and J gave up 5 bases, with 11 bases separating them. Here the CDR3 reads CAISETGYGDTQYF. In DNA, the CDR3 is TGTGCCATCAGTGAGACAGGGTACGGAGATACGCAGTATTTT.

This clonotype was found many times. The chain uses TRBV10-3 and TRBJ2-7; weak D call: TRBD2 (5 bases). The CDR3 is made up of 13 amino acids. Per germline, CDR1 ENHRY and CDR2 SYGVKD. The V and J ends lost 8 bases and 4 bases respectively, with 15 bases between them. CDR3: CAIRAAAEYEQYF. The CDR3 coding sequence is TGTGCCATCCGGGCAGCGGCAGAATACGAGCAGTACTTC.

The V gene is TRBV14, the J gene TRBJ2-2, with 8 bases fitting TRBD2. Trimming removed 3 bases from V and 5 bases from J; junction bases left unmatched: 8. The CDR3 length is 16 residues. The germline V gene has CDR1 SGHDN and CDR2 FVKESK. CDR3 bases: TGTGCCAGCAGCCATCCTCCTTCGGGAGGGACCGGGGAGCTGTTTTTT. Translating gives CASSHPPSGGTGELFF.

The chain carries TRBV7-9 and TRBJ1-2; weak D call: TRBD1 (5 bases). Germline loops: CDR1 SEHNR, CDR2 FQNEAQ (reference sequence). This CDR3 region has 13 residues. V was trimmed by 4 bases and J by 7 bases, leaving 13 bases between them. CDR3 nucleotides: TGTGCCAGCAGCTCATCAGGGTTGGCTGGCTACACCTTC. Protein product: CASSSSGLAGYTF.

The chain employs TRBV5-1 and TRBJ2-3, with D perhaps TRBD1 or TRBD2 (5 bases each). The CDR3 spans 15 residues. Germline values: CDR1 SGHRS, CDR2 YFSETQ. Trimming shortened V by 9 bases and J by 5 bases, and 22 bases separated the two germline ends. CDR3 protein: CATARDRKSGDTQYF. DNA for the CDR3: TGCGCCACTGCACGGGACCGCAAATCTGGAGATACGCAGTATTTT.

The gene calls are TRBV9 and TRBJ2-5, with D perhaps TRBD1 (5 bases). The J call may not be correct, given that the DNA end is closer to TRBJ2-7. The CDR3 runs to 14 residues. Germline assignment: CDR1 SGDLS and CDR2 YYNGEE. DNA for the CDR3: TGTGCCAGCAGCGTAGACCCAGGGACCTACGAGCAGTACTTC. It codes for CASSVDPGTYEQYF.

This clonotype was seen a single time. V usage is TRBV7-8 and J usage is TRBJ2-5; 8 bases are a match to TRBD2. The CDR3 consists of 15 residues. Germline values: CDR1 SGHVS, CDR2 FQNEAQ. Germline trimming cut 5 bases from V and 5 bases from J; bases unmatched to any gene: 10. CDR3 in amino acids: CASSPGGRGLETQYF. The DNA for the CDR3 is TGTGCCAGCAGCCCGGGAGGGCGGGGGTTGGAGACCCAGTACTTC.

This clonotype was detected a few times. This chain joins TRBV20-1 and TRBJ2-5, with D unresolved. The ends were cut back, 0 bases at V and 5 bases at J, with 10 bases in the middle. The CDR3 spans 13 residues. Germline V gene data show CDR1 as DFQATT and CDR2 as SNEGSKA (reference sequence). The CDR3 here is CSAREALRETQYF. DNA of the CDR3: TGCAGTGCTAGAGAGGCCTTGCGGGAGACCCAGTACTTC.

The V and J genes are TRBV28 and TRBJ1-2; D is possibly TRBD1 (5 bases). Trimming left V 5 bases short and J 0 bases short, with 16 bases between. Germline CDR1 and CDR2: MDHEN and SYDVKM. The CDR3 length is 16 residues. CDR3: CASSLPGGESNYGYTF. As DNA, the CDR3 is TGTGCCAGCAGTCTCCCCGGAGGGGAGTCTAACTATGGCTACACCTTC.

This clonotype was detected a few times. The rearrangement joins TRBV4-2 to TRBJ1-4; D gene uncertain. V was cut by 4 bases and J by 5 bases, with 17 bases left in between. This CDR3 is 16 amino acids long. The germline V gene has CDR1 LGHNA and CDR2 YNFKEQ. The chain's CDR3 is CASSLDGAALNEKLFF. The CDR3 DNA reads TGTGCCAGCAGCCTCGACGGAGCGGCGCTCAATGAAAAACTGTTTTTT.

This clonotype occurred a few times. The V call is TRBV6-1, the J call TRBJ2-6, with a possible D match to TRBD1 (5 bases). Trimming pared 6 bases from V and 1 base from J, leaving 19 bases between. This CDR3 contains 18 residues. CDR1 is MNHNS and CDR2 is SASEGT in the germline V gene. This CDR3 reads CASSKFQGLGSGANVLTF. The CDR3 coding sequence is TGTGCCAGCAGCAAATTCCAGGGTCTTGGATCTGGGGCCAACGTCCTGACTTTC.

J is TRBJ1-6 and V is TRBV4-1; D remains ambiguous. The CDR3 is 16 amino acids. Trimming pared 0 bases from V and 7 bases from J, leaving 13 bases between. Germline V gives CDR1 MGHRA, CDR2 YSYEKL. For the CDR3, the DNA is TGCGCCAGCAGCCAAGATTTCCCGAACCAAAATTCACCCCTCCACTTT. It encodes CASSQDFPNQNSPLHF.

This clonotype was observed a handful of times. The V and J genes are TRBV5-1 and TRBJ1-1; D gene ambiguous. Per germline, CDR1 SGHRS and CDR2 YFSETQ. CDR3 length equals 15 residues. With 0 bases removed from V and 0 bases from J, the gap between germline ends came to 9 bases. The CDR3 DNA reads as TGCGCCAGCAGCTTGGAGGCCCGAGTGAACACTGAAGCTTTCTTT. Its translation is CASSLEARVNTEAFF.

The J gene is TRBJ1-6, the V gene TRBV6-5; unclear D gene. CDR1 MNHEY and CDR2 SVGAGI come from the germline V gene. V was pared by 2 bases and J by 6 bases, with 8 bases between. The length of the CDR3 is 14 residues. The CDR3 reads CASSYKLSNSPLHF. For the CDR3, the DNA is TGTGCCAGCAGTTACAAGCTCTCTAATTCACCCCTCCACTTT.

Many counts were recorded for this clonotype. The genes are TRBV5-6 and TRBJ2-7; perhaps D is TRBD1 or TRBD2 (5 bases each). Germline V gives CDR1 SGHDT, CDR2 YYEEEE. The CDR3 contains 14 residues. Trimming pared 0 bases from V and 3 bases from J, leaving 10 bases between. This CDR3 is CASSLGGTLYEQYF. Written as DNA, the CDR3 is TGTGCCAGCAGCTTGGGAGGGACCCTCTACGAGCAGTACTTC.

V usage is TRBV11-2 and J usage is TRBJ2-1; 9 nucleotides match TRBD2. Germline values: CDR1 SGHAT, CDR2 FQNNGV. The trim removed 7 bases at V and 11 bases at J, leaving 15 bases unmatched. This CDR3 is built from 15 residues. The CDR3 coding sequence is TGTGCCAGCAACTCCCAGGGGGGAGCGGGGGGAAAGCAGTTCTTC. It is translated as CASNSQGGAGGKQFF.

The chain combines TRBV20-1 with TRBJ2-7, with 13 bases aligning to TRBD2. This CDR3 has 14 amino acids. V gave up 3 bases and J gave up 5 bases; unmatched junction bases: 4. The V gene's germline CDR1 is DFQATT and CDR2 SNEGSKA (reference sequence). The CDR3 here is CSASTSGGGDEQYF. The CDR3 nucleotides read TGCAGTGCTAGCACTAGCGGGGGGGGCGACGAGCAGTACTTC.

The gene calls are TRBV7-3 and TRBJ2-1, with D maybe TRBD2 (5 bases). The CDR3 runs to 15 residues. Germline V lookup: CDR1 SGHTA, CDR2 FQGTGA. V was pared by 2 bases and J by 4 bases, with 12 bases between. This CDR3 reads CASSLLSAVYNEQFF. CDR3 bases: TGTGCCAGCAGCTTACTTAGCGCCGTATACAATGAGCAGTTCTTC.

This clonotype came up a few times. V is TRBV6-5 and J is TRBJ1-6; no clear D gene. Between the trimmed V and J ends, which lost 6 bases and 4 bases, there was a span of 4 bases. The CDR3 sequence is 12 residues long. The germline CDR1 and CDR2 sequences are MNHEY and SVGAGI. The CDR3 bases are TGTGCCAGCAGCCGGTATAATTCACCCCTCCACTTT. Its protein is CASSRYNSPLHF.

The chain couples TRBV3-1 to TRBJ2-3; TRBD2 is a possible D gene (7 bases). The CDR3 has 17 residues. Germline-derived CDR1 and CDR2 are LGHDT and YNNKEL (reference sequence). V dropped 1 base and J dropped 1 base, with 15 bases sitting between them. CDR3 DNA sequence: TGTGCCAGCAGCCAAGGCTTTGCGGGGGCCGGCACAGATACGCAGTATTTT. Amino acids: CASSQGFAGAGTDTQYF.

CDR3 in DNA: TGCGCCAGCAGTGAGACAGGGCGATTGGGCTATGGCTACACCTTC. Protein: CASSETGRLGYGYTF. The chain links TRBV10-1 to TRBJ1-2, with D possibly TRBD1 on 6 matching bases. Trimming pared 2 bases from V and 4 bases from J, leaving 14 bases between. Looked up from germline, CDR1 is WNHNN and CDR2 is SYGVQD (reference sequence). The CDR3 is 15 amino acids.

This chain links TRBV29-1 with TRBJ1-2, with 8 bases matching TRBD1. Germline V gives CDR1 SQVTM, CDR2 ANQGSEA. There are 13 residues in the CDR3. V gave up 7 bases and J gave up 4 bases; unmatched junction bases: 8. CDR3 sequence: CSADRGGGYGYTF. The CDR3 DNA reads TGCAGCGCCGACAGGGGAGGCGGCTATGGCTACACCTTC.

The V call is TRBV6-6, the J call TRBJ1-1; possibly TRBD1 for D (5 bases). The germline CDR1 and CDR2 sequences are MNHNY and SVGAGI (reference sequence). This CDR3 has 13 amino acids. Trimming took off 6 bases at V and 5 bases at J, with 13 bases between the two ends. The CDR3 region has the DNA TGTGCCAGCAGCACAGGAGTCACAACTGAAGCTTTCTTT. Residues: CASSTGVTTEAFF.

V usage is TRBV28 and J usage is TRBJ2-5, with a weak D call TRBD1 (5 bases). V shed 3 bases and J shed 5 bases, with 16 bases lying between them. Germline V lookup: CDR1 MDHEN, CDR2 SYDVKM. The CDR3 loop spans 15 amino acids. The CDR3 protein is CASSFAGPPRETQYF. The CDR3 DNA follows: TGTGCCAGCAGTTTCGCAGGGCCTCCGCGGGAGACCCAGTACTTC.

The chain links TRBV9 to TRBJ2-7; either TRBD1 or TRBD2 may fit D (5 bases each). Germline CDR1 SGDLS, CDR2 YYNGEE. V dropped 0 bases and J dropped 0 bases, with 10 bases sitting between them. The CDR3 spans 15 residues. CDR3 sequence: CASSVASGTSYEQYF. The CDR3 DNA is TGTGCCAGCAGCGTAGCCTCAGGGACCTCCTACGAGCAGTACTTC. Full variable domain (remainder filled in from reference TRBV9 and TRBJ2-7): DSGVTQTPKHLITATGQRVTLRCSPRSGDLSVYWYQQSLDQGLQFLIQYYNGEERAKGNILERFSAQQFPDLHSELNLSSLELGDSALYFCASSVASGTSYEQYFGPGTRLTVT.

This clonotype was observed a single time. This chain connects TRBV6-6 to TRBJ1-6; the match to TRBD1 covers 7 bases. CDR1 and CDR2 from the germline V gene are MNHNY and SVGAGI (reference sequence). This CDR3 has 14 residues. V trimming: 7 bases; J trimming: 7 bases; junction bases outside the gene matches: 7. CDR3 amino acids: CASKGRDSNSPLHF. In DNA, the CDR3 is TGTGCCAGCAAGGGTCGGGACAGCAATTCACCCCTCCACTTT.

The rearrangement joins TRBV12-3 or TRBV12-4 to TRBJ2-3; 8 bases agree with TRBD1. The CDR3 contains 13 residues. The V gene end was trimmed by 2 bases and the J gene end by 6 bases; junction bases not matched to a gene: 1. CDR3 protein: CASSLNRGDTQYF. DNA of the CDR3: TGTGCCAGCAGTTTAAACAGGGGGGATACGCAGTATTTT.

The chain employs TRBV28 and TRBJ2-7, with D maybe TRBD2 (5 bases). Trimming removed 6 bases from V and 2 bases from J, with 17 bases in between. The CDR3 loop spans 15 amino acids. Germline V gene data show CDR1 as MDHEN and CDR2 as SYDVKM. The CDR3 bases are TGTGCCAGCAGCTACACGTTAGGGAGACCCTACGAGCAGTACTTC. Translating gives CASSYTLGRPYEQYF.